This note documents a single TCR beta chain sequence. The data were taken from a study of T cells after somatic rescue of genetic block. The repertoire was sequenced with immunoSEQ multiplex PCR; TCRdb's copy has only in-frame clones and lacks some. The sample shows about 88,000 clones, 70% to 90% of them seen only once. The CDR3 loop spans 14 amino acids. Trimming left V 5 bases short and J 6 bases short, with 16 bases between. In germline, CDR1 is LNHDA, CDR2 SQIVND (reference sequence). The sample consisted of peripheral blood mononuclear cells (PBMCs). This clonotype was obtained from a woman aged 18 to 35. The chain uses TRBV19 and TRBJ2-5; a possible D gene is TRBD2 (5 bases). CDR3 in amino acids: CASSPGGSRKTQYF. Here the CDR3 DNA reads TGTGCCAGTAGTCCGGGCGGGTCAAGGAAGACCCAGTACTTC.